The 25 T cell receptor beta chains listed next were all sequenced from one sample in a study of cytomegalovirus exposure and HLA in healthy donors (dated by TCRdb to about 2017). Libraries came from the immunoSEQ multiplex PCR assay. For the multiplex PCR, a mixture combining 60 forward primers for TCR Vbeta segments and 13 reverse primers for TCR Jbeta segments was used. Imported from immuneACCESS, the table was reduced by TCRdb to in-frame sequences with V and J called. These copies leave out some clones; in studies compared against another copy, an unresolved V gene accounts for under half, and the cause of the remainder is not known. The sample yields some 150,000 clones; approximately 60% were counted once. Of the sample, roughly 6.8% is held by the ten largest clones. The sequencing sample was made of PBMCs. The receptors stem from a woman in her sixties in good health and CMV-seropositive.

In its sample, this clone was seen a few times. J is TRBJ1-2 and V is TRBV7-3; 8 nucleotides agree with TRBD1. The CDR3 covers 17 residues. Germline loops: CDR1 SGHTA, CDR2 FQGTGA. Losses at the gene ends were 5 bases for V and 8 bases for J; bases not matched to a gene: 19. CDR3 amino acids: CASSRGGQASFGEGYTF. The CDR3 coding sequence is TGTGCCAGCAGCCGAGGGGGACAGGCCTCTTTCGGTGAGGGCTACACCTTC.

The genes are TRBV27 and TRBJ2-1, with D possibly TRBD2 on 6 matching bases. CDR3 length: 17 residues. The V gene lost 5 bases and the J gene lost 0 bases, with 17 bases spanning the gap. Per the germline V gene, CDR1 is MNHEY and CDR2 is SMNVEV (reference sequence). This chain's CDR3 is CASSPPGEEFSYNEQFF. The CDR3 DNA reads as TGTGCCAGCAGTCCCCCCGGGGAGGAATTCTCCTACAATGAGCAGTTCTTC.

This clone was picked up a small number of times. The CDR3 DNA reads TGTGCCAGCAGCTCGAACAGGGTTGGGACGCAGTATTTT. Protein: CASSSNRVGTQYF. The V gene is TRBV11-2, the J gene TRBJ2-3; maybe TRBD1 (6 bases). Trimming removed 4 bases from V and 9 bases from J, with 14 bases in between. CDR3 size: 13 residues. Germline V gene lookup returns CDR1 SGHAT and CDR2 FQNNGV.

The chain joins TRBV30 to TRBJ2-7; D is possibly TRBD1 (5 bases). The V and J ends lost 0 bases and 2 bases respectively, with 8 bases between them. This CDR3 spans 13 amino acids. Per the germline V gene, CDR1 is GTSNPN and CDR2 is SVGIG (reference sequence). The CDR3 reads CAWSVPGPYEQYF. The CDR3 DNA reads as TGTGCCTGGAGTGTACCAGGGCCCTACGAGCAGTACTTC.

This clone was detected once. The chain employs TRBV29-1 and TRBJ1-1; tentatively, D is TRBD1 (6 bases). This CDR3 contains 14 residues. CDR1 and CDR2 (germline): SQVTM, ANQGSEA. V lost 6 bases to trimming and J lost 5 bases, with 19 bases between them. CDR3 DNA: TGCAGCGTCCCTTTGGCGAGGGGGGGTACTGAAGCTTTCTTT. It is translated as CSVPLARGGTEAFF.

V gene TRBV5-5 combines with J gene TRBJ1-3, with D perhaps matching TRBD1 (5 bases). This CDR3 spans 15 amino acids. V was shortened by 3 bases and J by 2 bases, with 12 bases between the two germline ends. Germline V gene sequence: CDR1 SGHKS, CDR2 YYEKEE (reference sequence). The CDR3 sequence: CASSSQGGAGNTIYF. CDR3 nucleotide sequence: TGTGCCAGCAGCTCCCAGGGAGGCGCTGGAAACACCATATATTTT.

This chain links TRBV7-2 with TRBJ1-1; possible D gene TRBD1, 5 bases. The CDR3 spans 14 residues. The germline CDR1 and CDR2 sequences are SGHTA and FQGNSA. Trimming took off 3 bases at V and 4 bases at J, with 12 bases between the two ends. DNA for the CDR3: TGTGCCAGCAGCTTTTCAGGGTTGGCCACTGAAGCTTTCTTT. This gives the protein CASSFSGLATEAFF.

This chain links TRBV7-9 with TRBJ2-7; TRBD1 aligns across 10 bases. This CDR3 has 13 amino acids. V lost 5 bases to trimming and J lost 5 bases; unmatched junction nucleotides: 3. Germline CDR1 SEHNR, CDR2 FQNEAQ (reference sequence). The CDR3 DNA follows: TGTGCCAGCAGCGACAGGGGGCCTCACGAGCAGTACTTC. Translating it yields CASSDRGPHEQYF.

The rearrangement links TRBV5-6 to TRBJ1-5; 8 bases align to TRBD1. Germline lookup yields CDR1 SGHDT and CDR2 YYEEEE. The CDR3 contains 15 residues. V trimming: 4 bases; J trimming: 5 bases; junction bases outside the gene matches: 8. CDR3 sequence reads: CASSGGTGLYQPQHF. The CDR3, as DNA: TGTGCCAGCAGCGGGGGGACAGGACTTTATCAGCCCCAGCATTTT.

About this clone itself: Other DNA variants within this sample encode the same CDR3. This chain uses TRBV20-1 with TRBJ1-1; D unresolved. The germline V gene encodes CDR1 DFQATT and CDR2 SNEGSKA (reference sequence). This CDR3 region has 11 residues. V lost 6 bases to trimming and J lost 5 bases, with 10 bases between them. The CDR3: CSAGAGTEAFF. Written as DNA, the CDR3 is TGCAGTGCGGGCGCGGGTACTGAAGCTTTCTTT.

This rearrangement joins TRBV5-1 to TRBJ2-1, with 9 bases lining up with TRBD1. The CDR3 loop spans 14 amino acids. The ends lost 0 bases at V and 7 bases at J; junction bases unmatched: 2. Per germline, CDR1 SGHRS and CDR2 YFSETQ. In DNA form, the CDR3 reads TGCGCCAGCAGCTTGGGGGGACAGGGAAATGAGCAGTTCTTC. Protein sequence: CASSLGGQGNEQFF.

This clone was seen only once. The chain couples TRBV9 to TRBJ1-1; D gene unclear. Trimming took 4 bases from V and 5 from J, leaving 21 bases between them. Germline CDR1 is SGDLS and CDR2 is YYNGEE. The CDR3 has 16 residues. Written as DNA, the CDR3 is TGTGCCAGCAGCCCTCTACCGGTCCTGGAGGGTACTGAAGCTTTCTTT. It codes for CASSPLPVLEGTEAFF.

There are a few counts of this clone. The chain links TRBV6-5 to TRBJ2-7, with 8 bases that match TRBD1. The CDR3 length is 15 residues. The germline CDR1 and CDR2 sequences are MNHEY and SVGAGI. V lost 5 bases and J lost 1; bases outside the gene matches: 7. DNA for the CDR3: TGTGCCAGCAGTATCACCGGACAGGGTTCCTACGAGCAGTACTTC. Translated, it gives CASSITGQGSYEQYF.

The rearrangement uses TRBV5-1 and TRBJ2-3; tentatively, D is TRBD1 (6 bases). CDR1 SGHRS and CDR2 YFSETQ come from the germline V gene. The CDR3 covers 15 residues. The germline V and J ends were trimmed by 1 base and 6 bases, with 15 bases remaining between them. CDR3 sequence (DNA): TGCGCCAGCAGCTTGCAAGATACAGGGACGGATACGCAGTATTTT. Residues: CASSLQDTGTDTQYF.

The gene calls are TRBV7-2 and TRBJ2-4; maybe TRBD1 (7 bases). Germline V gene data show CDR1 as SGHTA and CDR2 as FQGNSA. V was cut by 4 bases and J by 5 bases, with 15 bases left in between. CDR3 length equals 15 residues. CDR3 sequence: CASSSGGDSQNIQYF. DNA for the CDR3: TGTGCCAGCAGCTCGGGCGGGGACAGCCAAAACATTCAGTACTTC.

CDR3 nucleotides: TGCAGCGTTGAAGATCTTCCAGGGGGCTATAATTCACCCCTCCACTTT. Amino acids: CSVEDLPGGYNSPLHF. This chain links TRBV29-1 with TRBJ1-6; 7 bases match TRBD1. Per the germline V gene, CDR1 is SQVTM and CDR2 is ANQGSEA. The junction had 5 bases not matched to a gene; V was cut back by 0 bases and J by 3 bases. The CDR3 loop spans 16 amino acids.

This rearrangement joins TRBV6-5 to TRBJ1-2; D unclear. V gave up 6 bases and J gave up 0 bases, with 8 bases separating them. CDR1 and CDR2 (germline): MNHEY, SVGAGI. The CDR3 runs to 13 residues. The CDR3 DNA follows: TGTGCCAGCAGCCTTAGATCTAACTATGGCTACACCTTC. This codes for CASSLRSNYGYTF.

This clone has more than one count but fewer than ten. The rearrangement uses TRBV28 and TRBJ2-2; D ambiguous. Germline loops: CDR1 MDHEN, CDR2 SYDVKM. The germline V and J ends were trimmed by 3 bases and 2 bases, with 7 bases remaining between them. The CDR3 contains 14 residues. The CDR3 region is CASSFAHNTGELFF. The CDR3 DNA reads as TGTGCCAGCAGTTTCGCACATAACACCGGGGAGCTGTTTTTT.

The CDR3 bases are TGTGCCAGCAGTCTACATTTATTGGACGGGGAGTACTTC. This encodes CASSLHLLDGEYF. The gene calls are TRBV6-6 and TRBJ2-5; D perhaps matches TRBD2 (5 bases). With 5 bases removed from V and 12 bases from J, the gap between germline ends came to 19 bases. Per germline, CDR1 MNHNY and CDR2 SVGAGI (reference sequence). The length of the CDR3 is 13 residues.

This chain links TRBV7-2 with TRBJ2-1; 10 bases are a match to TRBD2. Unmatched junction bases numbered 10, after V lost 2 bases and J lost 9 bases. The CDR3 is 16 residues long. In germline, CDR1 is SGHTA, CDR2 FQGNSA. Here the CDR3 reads CASSLYSSGSYSEQFF. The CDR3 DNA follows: TGTGCCAGCAGCTTATATTCTAGCGGGAGTTACTCTGAGCAGTTCTTC.

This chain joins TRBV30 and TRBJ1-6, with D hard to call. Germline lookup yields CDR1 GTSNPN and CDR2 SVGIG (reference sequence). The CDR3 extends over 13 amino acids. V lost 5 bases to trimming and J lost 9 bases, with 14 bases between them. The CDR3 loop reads CAWGSGLGSPLHF. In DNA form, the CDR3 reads TGTGCCTGGGGCTCGGGGTTGGGTTCACCCCTCCACTTT.

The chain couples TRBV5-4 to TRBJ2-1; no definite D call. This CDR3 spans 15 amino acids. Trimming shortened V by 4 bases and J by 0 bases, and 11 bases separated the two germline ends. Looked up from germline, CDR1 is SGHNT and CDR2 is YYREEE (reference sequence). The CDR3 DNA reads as TGTGCCAGCAGCGCCACTCGGAGCTCCTACAATGAGCAGTTCTTC. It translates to CASSATRSSYNEQFF.

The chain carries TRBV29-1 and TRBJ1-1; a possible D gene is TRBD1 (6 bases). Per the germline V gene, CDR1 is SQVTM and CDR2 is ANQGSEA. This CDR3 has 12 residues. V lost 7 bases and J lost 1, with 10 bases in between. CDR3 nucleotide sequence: TGCAGCGCCTTGACAGGGAACACTGAAGCTTTCTTT. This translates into CSALTGNTEAFF.

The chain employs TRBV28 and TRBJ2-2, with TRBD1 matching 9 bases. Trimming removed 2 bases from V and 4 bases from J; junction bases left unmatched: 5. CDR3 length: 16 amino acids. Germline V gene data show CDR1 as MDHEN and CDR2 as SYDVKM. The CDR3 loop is CASSLTTGGSTGELFF. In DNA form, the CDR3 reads TGTGCCAGCAGTTTAACGACAGGGGGAAGCACCGGGGAGCTGTTTTTT.

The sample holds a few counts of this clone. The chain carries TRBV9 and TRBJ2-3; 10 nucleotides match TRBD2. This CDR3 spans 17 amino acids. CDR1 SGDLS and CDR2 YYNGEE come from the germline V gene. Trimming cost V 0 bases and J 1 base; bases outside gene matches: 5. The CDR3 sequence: CASSVARTSGGTDTQYF. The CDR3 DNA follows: TGTGCCAGCAGCGTAGCTCGCACTAGCGGGGGCACAGATACGCAGTATTTT.